The entry below describes one T cell receptor (beta chain). What it binds is unknown. The ends were cut back, 6 bases at V and 2 bases at J, with 14 bases in the middle. Germline V lookup: CDR1 SGHTA, CDR2 FQGNSA. The CDR3 runs to 15 residues. The data derive from a study of CD8 T cells in ankylosing spondylitis. Points from the study as a whole: Reactive arthritis synovial fluid and blood were previously reported to contain some motif variants. As reported, disease-linked clones showed significant enrichment in matched ankylosing spondylitis synovial fluid. With a CD8+ phenotype, disease-linked clones were relatively rare in peripheral blood. Ankylosing spondylitis blood seemed to carry a telltale TCR beta motif made of under ten highly homologous variants.

Quantitative molecular-barcoded 5'-RACE generated the TCR beta libraries. MiXCR, run by TCRdb on the 5' RACE reads, gives a single entry per CDR3 protein. The top ten hold roughly 0.51% of the sample, which has 750,000 to 850,000 distinct CDR3 sequences, about an eighth seen once. The source of this sequence is a male donor with ankylosing spondylitis. The chain has TRBV7-2 and TRBJ2-1; a weak D match, TRBD1 (6 bases). The sample comprised blood, either unsorted or a sorted T cell fraction (not recorded which). The CDR3 DNA sequence: TGTGCCAGCAGTCCACCCAGGGGTGCCTACAATGAGCAGTTCTTC. This encodes CASSPPRGAYNEQFF.